These 5 T cell receptor beta chains were sequenced from one sample in a study of early T cells in non-severe SARS-CoV-2 infection. A single record per CDR3 protein comes from TCRdb applying MiXCR to the 5' RACE reads. This table has tens of thousands of distinct CDR3 sequences, around 14% appearing once. The sample consisted of whole blood, taken at baseline. Receptor source: an adult who was a healthcare worker with PCR-confirmed SARS-CoV-2 infection or an uninfected control (not recorded which).

This clonotype came up a few times. The genes are TRBV5-1 and TRBJ2-2; a weak D match, TRBD2 (6 bases). The V end was cut by 4 bases, the J end by 1 base, with 11 bases between. The CDR3 consists of 15 residues. Per the germline V gene, CDR1 is SGHRS and CDR2 is YFSETQ. The CDR3 is CASSPGGENTGELFF. CDR3 DNA: TGCGCCAGCAGCCCCGGCGGGGAGAACACCGGGGAGCTGTTTTTT.

The chain is built from TRBV28 and TRBJ2-7; a weak D match, TRBD1 (6 bases). Germline V gives CDR1 MDHEN, CDR2 SYDVKM. Trimming cost V 7 bases and J 3 bases, with 16 bases left between them. There are 14 residues in the CDR3. DNA of the CDR3: TGTGCCAGCAAGATCAGGGGAACTGGCTACGAGCAGTACTTC. Its translation: CASKIRGTGYEQYF.

V gene TRBV6-5 combines with J gene TRBJ1-1; 7 nucleotides match TRBD1. This CDR3 is 13 amino acids long. Looked up from germline, CDR1 is MNHEY and CDR2 is SVGAGI. Germline trimming cut 2 bases from V and 11 bases from J; bases unmatched to any gene: 8. The CDR3 sequence: CASSYPGQVGAFF. The CDR3 DNA reads TGTGCCAGCAGTTACCCCGGACAGGTTGGCGCTTTCTTT.

A single count supports this clonotype. The chain carries TRBV25-1 and TRBJ1-3; D ambiguous. In germline, CDR1 is MGHDK, CDR2 SYGVNS. This CDR3 is built from 12 residues. Trimming pared 11 bases from V and 9 bases from J, leaving 17 bases between. The CDR3 bases are TGTGCCTGCCGCGGGGAGAAGGGCACCATATATTTT. As protein: CACRGEKGTIYF.

This clonotype was detected only a few times. The chain has TRBV12-5 and TRBJ2-1, with D perhaps matching TRBD1 (5 bases). CDR3 length: 10 amino acids. Germline V gene lookup returns CDR1 LGHNT and CDR2 FRNRAP. The germline V and J ends were trimmed by 4 bases and 15 bases, with 10 bases remaining between them. CDR3 sequence reads: CASGSGYLFF. The CDR3 DNA sequence: TGTGCTAGTGGTTCAGGGTACCTGTTCTTC.